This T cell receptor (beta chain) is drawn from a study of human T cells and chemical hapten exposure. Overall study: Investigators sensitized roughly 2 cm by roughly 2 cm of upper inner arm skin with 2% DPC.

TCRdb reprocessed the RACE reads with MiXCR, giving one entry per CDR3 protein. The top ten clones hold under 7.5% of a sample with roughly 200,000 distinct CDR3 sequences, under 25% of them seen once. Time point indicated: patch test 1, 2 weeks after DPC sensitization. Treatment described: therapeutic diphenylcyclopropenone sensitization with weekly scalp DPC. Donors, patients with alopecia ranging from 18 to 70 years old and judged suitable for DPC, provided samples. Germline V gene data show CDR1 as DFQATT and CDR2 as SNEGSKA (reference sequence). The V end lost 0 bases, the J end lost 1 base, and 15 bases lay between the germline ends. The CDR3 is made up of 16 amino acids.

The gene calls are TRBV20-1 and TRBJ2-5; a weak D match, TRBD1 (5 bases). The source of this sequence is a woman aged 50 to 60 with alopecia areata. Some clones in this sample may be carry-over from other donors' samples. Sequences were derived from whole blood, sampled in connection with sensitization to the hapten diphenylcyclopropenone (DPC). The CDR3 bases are TGCAGTGCTAGAGACCTCTATAGGGGATCCCAAGAGACCCAGTACTTC. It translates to CSARDLYRGSQETQYF.